This T cell receptor beta chain was retrieved from a study of cytomegalovirus exposure and HLA in healthy donors. The overall study: The 100 million to 140 million unique TCR beta sequences, from around 200 million T cells, were found by an earlier analysis.

The CDR3 contains 14 residues. Per germline, CDR1 MNHNS and CDR2 SASEGT. V lost 7 bases and J lost 0; bases outside the gene matches: 5. It was with 60 Vbeta and 13 Jbeta primers that the PCR ran. Assay used: immunoSEQ multiplex PCR; TCRdb lists only in-frame clones, some missing. Here the sample spans some 65,000 clones, 78% being singletons. Study-wide points: Analysis was performed later, and it showed HLA-associated TCR beta chains to be more clonally expanded than equally common others. V segments that were indistinguishable, TRBV6-2 and TRBV6-3 among them, were omitted from analysis.

This clone was found a few times. The antigen is unknown. Each donor was healthy, and each was a bone marrow donor. Sample: PBMCs. The chain employs TRBV6-1 and TRBJ1-1; 7 bases map to TRBD1. The sequence was obtained from a girl between 5 and 17 years old in good health and CMV-seropositive. This chain's CDR3 is CASTRQGMNTEAFF. The CDR3 DNA sequence: TGTGCCAGCACAAGACAGGGTATGAACACTGAAGCTTTCTTT.